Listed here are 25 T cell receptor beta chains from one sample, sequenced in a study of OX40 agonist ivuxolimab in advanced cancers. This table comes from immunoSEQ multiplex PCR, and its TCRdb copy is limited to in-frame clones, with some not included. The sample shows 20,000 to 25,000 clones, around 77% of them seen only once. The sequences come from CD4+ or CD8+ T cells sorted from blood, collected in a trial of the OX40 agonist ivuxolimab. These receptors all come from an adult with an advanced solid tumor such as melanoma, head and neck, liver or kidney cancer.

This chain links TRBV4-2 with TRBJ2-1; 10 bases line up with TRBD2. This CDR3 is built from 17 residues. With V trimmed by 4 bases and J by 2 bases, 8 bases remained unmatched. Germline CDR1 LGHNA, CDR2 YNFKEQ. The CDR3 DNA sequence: TGTGCCAGCAGCCCAGTTCTAGCGGGGGACACCTACAATGAGCAGTTCTTC. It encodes CASSPVLAGDTYNEQFF.

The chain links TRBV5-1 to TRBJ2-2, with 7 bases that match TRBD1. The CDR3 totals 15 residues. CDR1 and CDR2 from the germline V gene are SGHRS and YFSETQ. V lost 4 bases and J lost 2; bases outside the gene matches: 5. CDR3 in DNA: TGCGCCAGCAGCCCGAGGACAGGCAACACCGGGGAGCTGTTTTTT. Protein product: CASSPRTGNTGELFF.

CDR3 in amino acids: CASSTPWQTVNTGELFF. The CDR3 nucleotides read TGTGCCAGTAGTACCCCGTGGCAGACGGTGAACACCGGGGAGCTGTTTTTT. This chain uses TRBV19 with TRBJ2-2, with unresolved D. V lost 4 bases to trimming and J lost 1 base, with 16 bases between them. Looked up from germline, CDR1 is LNHDA and CDR2 is SQIVND (reference sequence). The CDR3 spans 17 residues.

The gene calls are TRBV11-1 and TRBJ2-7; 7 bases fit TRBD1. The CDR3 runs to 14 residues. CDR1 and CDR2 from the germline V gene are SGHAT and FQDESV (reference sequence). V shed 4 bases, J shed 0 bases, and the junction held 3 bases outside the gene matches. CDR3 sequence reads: CASSYTGVSYEQYF. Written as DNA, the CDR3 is TGTGCCAGCAGCTACACAGGGGTCTCCTACGAGCAGTACTTC.

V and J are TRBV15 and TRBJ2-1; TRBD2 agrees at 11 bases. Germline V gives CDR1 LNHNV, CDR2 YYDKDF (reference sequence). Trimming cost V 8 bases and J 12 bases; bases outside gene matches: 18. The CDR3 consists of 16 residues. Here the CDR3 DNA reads TGTGCCACCGCCGACTCGACTAGCGGGATCCCTGGCTCGCAGTTCTTC. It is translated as CATADSTSGIPGSQFF.

The CDR3 loop is CASSYTGTLFNEQFF. As DNA, the CDR3 is TGTGCCAGCAGTTACACCGGGACTTTGTTCAATGAGCAGTTCTTC. V is TRBV6-5 and J is TRBJ2-1; a weak D match, TRBD2 (6 bases). The germline V gene encodes CDR1 MNHEY and CDR2 SVGAGI. Trimming removed 2 bases at V and 6 bases at J, with 14 bases between. The CDR3 sequence is 15 residues long.

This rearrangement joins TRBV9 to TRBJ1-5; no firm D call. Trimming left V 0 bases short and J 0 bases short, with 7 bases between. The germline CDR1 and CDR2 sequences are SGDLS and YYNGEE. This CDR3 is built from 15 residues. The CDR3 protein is CASSVGSYSNQPQHF. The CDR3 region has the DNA TGTGCCAGCAGCGTAGGGAGTTATAGCAATCAGCCCCAGCATTTT.

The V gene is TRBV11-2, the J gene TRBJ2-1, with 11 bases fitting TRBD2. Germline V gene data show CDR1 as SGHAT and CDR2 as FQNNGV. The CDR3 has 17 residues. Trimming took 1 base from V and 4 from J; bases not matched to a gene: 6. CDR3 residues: CASSLGTSGGLYNEQFF. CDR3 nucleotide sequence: TGTGCCAGCAGCTTAGGCACTAGCGGGGGCCTTTACAATGAGCAGTTCTTC.

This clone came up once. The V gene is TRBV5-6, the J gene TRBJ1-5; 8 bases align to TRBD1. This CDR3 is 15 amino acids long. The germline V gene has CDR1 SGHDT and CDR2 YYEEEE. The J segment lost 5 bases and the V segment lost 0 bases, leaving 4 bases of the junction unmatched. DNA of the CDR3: TGTGCCAGCAGCTTGGGAGGCAGGGGGCATCAGCCCCAGCATTTT. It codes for CASSLGGRGHQPQHF.

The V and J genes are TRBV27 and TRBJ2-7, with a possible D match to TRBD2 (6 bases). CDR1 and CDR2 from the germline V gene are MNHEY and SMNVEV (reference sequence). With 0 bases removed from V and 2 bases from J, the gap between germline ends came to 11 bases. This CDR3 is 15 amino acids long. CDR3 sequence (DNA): TGTGCCAGCAGTTTATCGGATAGCGGACCCTACGAGCAGTACTTC. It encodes CASSLSDSGPYEQYF.

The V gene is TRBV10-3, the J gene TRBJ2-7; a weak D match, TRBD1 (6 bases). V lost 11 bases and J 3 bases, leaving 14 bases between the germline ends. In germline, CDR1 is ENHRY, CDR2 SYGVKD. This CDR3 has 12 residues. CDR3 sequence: CAVLQGGYEQYF. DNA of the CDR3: TGTGCCGTCCTACAGGGTGGCTACGAGCAGTACTTC.

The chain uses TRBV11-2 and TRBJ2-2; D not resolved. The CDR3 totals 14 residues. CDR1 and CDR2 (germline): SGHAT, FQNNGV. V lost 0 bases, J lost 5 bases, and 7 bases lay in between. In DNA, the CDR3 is TGTGCCAGCAGCTTAGATCAGGTGACCGGGGAGCTGTTTTTT. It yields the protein CASSLDQVTGELFF.

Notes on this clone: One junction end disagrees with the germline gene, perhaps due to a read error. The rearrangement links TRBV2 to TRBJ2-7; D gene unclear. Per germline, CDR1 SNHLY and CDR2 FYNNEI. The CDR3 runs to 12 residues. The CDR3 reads CTSSEADYEQYF. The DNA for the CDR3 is TGTACCAGCAGTGAGGCGGACTACGAGCAGTACTTC.

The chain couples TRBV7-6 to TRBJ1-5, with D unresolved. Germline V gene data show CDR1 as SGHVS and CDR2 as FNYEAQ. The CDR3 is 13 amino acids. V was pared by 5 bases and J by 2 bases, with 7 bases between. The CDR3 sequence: CASSSGGNQPQHF. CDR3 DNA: TGTGCCAGCAGCAGTGGGGGCAATCAGCCCCAGCATTTT. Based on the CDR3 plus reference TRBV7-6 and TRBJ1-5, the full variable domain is GAGVSQSPRYKVTKRGQDVALRCDPISGHVSLYWYRQALGQGPEFLTYFNYEAQQDKSGLPNDRFSAERPEGSISTLTIQRTEQRDSAMYRCASSSGGNQPQHFGDGTRLSIL.

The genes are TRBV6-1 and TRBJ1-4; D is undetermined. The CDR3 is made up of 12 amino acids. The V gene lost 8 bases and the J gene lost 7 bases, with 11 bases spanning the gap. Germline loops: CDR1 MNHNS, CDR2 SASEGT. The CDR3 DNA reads TGTGCCAGCCGGTTAGGAGGTGAAAAACTGTTTTTT. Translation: CASRLGGEKLFF.

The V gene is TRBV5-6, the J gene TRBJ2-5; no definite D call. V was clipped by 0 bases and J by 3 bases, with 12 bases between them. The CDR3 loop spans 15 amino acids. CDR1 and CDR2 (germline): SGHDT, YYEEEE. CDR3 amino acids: CASSLARQGKETQYF. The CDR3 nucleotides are TGTGCCAGCAGCTTGGCCAGACAAGGCAAAGAGACCCAGTACTTC.

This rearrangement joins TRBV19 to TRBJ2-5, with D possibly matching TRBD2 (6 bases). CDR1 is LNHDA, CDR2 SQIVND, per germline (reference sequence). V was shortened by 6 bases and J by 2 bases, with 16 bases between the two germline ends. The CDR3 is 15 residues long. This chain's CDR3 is CASSRGVALQETQYF. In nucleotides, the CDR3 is TGTGCCAGTAGCCGCGGGGTAGCGTTACAAGAGACCCAGTACTTC.

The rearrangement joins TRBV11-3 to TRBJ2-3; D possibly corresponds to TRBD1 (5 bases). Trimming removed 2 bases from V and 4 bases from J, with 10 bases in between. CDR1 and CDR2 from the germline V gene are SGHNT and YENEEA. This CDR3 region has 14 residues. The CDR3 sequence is CASSLYPGPDTQYF. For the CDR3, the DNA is TGTGCCAGCAGCTTATATCCAGGGCCAGATACGCAGTATTTT.

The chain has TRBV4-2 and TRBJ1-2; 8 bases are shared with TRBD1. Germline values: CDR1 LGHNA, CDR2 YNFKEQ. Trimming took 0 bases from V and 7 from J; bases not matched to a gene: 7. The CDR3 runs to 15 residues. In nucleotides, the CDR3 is TGTGCCAGCAGCCAAGATGGGGCAGGGGGCGGTGGCTACACCTTC. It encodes CASSQDGAGGGGYTF.

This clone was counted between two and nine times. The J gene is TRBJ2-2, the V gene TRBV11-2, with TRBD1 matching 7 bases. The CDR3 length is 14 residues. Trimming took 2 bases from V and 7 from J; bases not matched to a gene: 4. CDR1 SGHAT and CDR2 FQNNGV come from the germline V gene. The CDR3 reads CASSLHRDSGELFF. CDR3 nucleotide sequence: TGTGCCAGCAGCTTACACAGGGACAGCGGGGAGCTGTTTTTT. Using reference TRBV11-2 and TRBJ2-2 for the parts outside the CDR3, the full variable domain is EAGVAQSPRYKIIEKRQSVAFWCNPISGHATLYWYQQILGQGPKLLIQFQNNGVVDDSQLPKDRFSAERLKGVDSTLKIQPAKLEDSAVYLCASSLHRDSGELFFGEGSRLTVL.

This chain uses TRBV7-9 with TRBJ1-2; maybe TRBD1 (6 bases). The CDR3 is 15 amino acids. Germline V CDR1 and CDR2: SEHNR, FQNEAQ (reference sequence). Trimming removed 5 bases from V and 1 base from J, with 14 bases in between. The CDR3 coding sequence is TGTGCCAGCAGCAATCTGTCGACAGGTAACTATGGCTACACCTTC. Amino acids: CASSNLSTGNYGYTF.

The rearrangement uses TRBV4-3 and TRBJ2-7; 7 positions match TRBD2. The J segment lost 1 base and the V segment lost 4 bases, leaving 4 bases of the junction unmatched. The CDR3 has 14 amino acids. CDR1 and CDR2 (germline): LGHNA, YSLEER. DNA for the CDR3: TGCGCCAGCAGCCCCTGGGAGGGGTCCTACGAGCAGTACTTC. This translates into CASSPWEGSYEQYF.

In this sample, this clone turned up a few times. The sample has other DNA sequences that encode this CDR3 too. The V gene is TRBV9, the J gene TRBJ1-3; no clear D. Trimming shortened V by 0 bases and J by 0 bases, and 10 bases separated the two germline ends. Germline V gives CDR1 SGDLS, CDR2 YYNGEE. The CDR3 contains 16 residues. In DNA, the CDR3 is TGTGCCAGCAGCGTAGCTTACAGAAGCTCTGGAAACACCATATATTTT. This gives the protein CASSVAYRSSGNTIYF.

The CDR3 nucleotides are TGTGCCAGCATACAGGGGGCGAAGACAGATACGCAGTATTTT. The encoded protein is CASIQGAKTDTQYF. The chain links TRBV2 to TRBJ2-3; 9 nucleotides match TRBD1. Per the germline V gene, CDR1 is SNHLY and CDR2 is FYNNEI. CDR3 length equals 14 residues. V lost 7 bases, J lost 3 bases, and 5 bases stayed unmatched.

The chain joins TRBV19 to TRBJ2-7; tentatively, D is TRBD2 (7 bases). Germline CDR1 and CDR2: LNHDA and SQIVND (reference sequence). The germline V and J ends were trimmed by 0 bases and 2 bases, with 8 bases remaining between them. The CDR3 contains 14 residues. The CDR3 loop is CASSIEGGAYEQYF. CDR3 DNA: TGTGCCAGTAGTATAGAAGGGGGGGCCTACGAGCAGTACTTC.